This TCR beta chain was obtained from a study of cytomegalovirus exposure and HLA in healthy donors. The PCR ran on 60 Vbeta and 13 Jbeta primers. Sequencing used immunoSEQ multiplex PCR; TCRdb keeps in-frame clones, though not all of them. The profile shows around 120,000 clones, about three fifths of them singletons. The V end was cut by 4 bases, the J end by 2 bases, with 23 bases between. Germline assignment: CDR1 SGHTA and CDR2 FQGNSA. The length of the CDR3 is 18 residues. The source of this sequence is a man between 35 and 55 years old in good health and CMV-seropositive. Sequencing was carried out using PBMCs. The rearrangement uses TRBV7-2 and TRBJ2-5; no clear D. Written as DNA, the CDR3 is TGTGCCAGCAGCTCATCTCCCCTCGGGTCGAGCCCACAAGAGACCCAGTACTTC. This sequence encodes CASSSSPLGSSPQETQYF.